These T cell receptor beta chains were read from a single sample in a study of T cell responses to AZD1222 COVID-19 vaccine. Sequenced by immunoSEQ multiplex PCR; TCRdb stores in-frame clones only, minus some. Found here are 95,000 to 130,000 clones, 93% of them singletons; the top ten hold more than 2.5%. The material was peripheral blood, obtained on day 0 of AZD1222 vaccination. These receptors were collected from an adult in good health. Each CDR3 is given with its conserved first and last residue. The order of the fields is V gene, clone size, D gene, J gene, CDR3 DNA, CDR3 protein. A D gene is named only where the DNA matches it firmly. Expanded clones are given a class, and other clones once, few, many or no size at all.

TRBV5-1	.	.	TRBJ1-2	TGCGCCAGCAGCTTGGTACAGGAGGCCTATGGCTACACCTTC	CASSLVQEAYGYTF
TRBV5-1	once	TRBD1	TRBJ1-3	TGCGCCAGCAGCTTGACAGGGGGTCCTGGAAACACCATATATTTT	CASSLTGGPGNTIYF
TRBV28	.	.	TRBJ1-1	TGTGCCAGCAGTCTAGGGCAGAACACTGAAGCTTTCTTT	CASSLGQNTEAFF
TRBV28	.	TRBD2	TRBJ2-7	TGTGCCAGCAGATACTTAAGCGGGAGTGGATCCTACGAGCAGTACTTC	CASRYLSGSGSYEQYF
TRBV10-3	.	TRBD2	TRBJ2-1	TGTGCCATCAGTGCGGGCATAGCGGGAGGTATGGTTAGCTCCTACAATGAGCAGTTCTTC	CAISAGIAGGMVSSYNEQFF
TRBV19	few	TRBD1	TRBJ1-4	TGTGCCAGTAGTACAGGGGGCTTTGAAAAACTGTTTTTT	CASSTGGFEKLFF
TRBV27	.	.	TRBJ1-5	TGTGCCAGCAGTTCCCTTCCGACTGGCAATCAGCCCCAGCATTTT	CASSSLPTGNQPQHF
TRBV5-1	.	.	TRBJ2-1	TGCGCCAGCCAGACAGACTACTACTACAATGAGCAGTTCTTC	CASQTDYYYNEQFF
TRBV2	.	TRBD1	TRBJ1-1	TGTGCCAGCATTTGGGACAGGGGAGGGAACACTGAAGCTTTCTTT	CASIWDRGGNTEAFF
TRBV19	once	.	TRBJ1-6	TGTGCCAGTAGGGTGGGTAATTCACCCCTCCACTTT	CASRVGNSPLHF
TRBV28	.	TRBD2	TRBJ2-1	TGTGCCAGCAGACGAAGGCGACTAGCGGGAGGGGACAATGAGCAGTTCTTC	CASRRRRLAGGDNEQFF
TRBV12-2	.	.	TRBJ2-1	TGTGCAAGTCGCTTACTAGCTGACAATGAGCAGTTCTTC	CASRLLADNEQFF